The next 16 T cell receptor beta chains were all read from a single sample in a study of blood T cells in healthy people across ages (dated by TCRdb to the mid-2010s). The library was made by 5' RACE. The sequencing machine was an Illumina HiSeq 2500. A second PCR of about 6 to 12 cycles was performed with a sample-barcoded 5' primer and a J-beta primer mix. TCRdb trimmed the raw reads at Q25, called clones with MiXCR and kept productive beta chains. Identical CDR3 proteins give one entry, which carries the most common genes and DNA. For this sample the table gives hundreds of thousands of distinct CDR3 sequences, of which over 45% were detected only once. The ten largest clones take up 22% of the sample. The source material was blood. Source of these receptors: a man aged 25 to 45 in good health.

V is TRBV29-1 and J is TRBJ2-7; D gene unclear. V dropped 5 bases and J dropped 2 bases, with 16 bases sitting between them. Germline CDR1 and CDR2: SQVTM and ANQGSEA. The CDR3 length is 14 residues. The CDR3 DNA is TGCAGCGTTAAGCTCAGCTTGGGTGCCTACGAGCAGTACTTC. Protein product: CSVKLSLGAYEQYF.

The V call is TRBV25-1, the J call TRBJ2-3; TRBD1 might be the D (5 bases). This CDR3 is built from 14 residues. Germline CDR1 and CDR2: MGHDK and SYGVNS. Trimming cost V 3 bases and J 1 base, with 8 bases left between them. Written as DNA, the CDR3 is TGTGCCAGCAGTGATAGGGGCGGCACAGATACGCAGTATTTT. This encodes CASSDRGGTDTQYF. Full variable domain (missing parts from reference TRBV25-1 and TRBJ2-3): EADIYQTPRYLVIGTGKKITLECSQTMGHDKMYWYQQDPGMELHLIHYSYGVNSTEKGDLSSESTVSRIRTEHFPLTLESARPSHTSQYLCASSDRGGTDTQYFGPGTRLTVL.

Remarks on this clonotype: Since no conserved phenylalanine or tryptophan closes the CDR3, a read error is the likely cause. The CDR3 nucleotides are TGCGCCAGCAGCCGACAACTAGCGGGGGAGCAGTTCTTA. Amino acid sequence: CASSRQLAGEQFL. The chain recombines TRBV4-3 with TRBJ2-1, with 10 bases lining up with TRBD2. The CDR3 loop spans 13 amino acids. J lost 10 bases, V lost 4 bases, and 4 bases had no gene match. Germline CDR1 reads LGHNA; CDR2 reads YSLEER.

Worth noting for this clonotype: One junction end disagrees with the germline gene, perhaps due to a read error. V and J are TRBV4-2 and TRBJ2-1; unclear D gene. The CDR3 is made up of 15 amino acids. Germline CDR1 reads LGHNA; CDR2 reads YNFKEQ. CDR3 residues: CASSPDGVSYDEQFF. DNA for the CDR3: TGTGCCAGCAGCCCAGATGGTGTCTCCTACGATGAGCAGTTCTTC.

The chain employs TRBV7-2 and TRBJ2-1; 7 bases match TRBD2. The CDR3 has 13 residues. V was pared by 5 bases and J by 4 bases, with 2 bases of the junction left unmatched. Germline V gene data show CDR1 as SGHTA and CDR2 as FQGNSA. The CDR3 DNA reads TGTGCCAGCAGCCGGGGGGTATACAATGAGCAGTTCTTC. As protein: CASSRGVYNEQFF. The full variable domain, in which reference TRBV7-2 and TRBJ2-1 provide the parts outside the CDR3, is GAGVSQSPSNKVTEKGKDVELRCDPISGHTALYWYRQSLGQGLEFLIYFQGNSAPDKSGLPSDRFSAERTGGSVSTLTIQRTQQEDSAVYLCASSRGVYNEQFFGPGTRLTVL.

The chain uses TRBV15 and TRBJ2-7; 8 nucleotides agree with TRBD1. The CDR3 length is 15 residues. Germline V lookup: CDR1 LNHNV, CDR2 YYDKDF (reference sequence). Trimming took 3 bases from V and 2 from J; bases not matched to a gene: 6. CDR3 region: CATSSHRTGTYEQYF. The CDR3, as DNA: TGTGCCACCAGCAGTCATAGGACAGGGACCTACGAGCAGTACTTC.

This clonotype was detected only a few times. DNA of the CDR3: TGCAGTGCCAACCTACAGGGAATCAGTGATGGCTACACCTTC. Encoded protein: CSANLQGISDGYTF. The chain joins TRBV20-1 to TRBJ1-2; the D gene is possibly TRBD1 (6 bases). The CDR3 is 14 residues long. The V and J ends lost 6 bases and 6 bases respectively, with 20 bases between them. Germline assignment: CDR1 DFQATT and CDR2 SNEGSKA (reference sequence).

There are a few counts of this clonotype. The rearrangement joins TRBV9 to TRBJ2-1, with 11 positions matching TRBD2. Looked up from germline, CDR1 is SGDLS and CDR2 is YYNGEE. The length of the CDR3 is 16 residues. The V and J ends lost 7 bases and 8 bases, in that order; junction bases with no gene match: 14. The CDR3 here is CASLEGDSGRAHEQFF. The CDR3 nucleotides read TGTGCCAGCCTGGAGGGAGATAGCGGGAGGGCCCATGAGCAGTTCTTC.

Comment on this clonotype: One end of the junction varies from germline; a read error may be responsible. The chain recombines TRBV28 with TRBJ1-5, with D hard to call. In germline, CDR1 is MDHEN, CDR2 SYDVKM. This CDR3 comprises 15 residues. The DNA for the CDR3 is TGTGCCGGCAGCCTACCGGGAAATAGCAATCAGCCCCAGCATTTT. This encodes CAGSLPGNSNQPQHF.

This clonotype was counted between two and nine times. The V call is TRBV29-1, the J call TRBJ2-7; possibly TRBD1 for D (5 bases). The germline V gene encodes CDR1 SQVTM and CDR2 ANQGSEA. There are 12 residues in the CDR3. V lost 5 bases, J lost 4 bases, and 12 bases lay in between. In DNA, the CDR3 is TGCAGCGTTAGTAGGGGTCTATACGAGCAGTACTTC. The encoded protein is CSVSRGLYEQYF.

Only one count was recorded for this clonotype. The junction differs from germline at one of its ends, possibly a read error. The chain has TRBV7-7 and TRBJ2-5; D tentatively reads TRBD1 or TRBD2 (5 bases each). The better agreement between TRBJ2-4 and the DNA end casts doubt on the J call. This CDR3 is 15 amino acids long. Per germline, CDR1 SSHAT and CDR2 FNYEAQ (reference sequence). The CDR3 loop is CASSKPGPLKNIQYF. CDR3 sequence (DNA): TGTGCTAGCAGCAAACCGGGGCCTCTAAAAAACATTCAGTACTTC.

The rearrangement links TRBV29-1 to TRBJ2-5, with D possibly TRBD2 on 6 matching bases. Germline V lookup: CDR1 SQVTM, CDR2 ANQGSEA. Trimming removed 7 bases at V and 1 base at J, with 13 bases between. The CDR3 has 13 residues. The CDR3 region has the DNA TGCAGCGCATACCGGGACTTCCAAGAGACCCAGTACTTC. Its protein product is CSAYRDFQETQYF.

The V call is TRBV6-2 or TRBV6-3, the J call TRBJ1-1, with TRBD1 matching 7 bases. The germline V gene encodes CDR1 MNHEY and CDR2 SVGEGT. There are 13 residues in the CDR3. V dropped 5 bases and J dropped 5; count of bases not matched to a gene: 5. CDR3 sequence (DNA): TGTGCCAGCAGTCAGGGGGATCCAACTGAAGCTTTCTTT. Translated: CASSQGDPTEAFF.

The CDR3 reads CSATREGSYNEQFF. CDR3 in DNA: TGCAGTGCTACTCGTGAAGGCTCCTACAATGAGCAGTTCTTC. The chain has TRBV20-1 and TRBJ2-1; D is uncertain. V gave up 4 bases and J gave up 0 bases, with 10 bases separating them. Germline V gene data show CDR1 as DFQATT and CDR2 as SNEGSKA (reference sequence). The CDR3 runs to 14 residues.

In this sample, this clonotype turned up a few times. This chain joins TRBV29-1 and TRBJ2-5; 8 positions match TRBD1. V was clipped by 7 bases and J by 5 bases; unmatched bases: 9. The CDR3 has 13 amino acids. The germline V gene encodes CDR1 SQVTM and CDR2 ANQGSEA. CDR3 nucleotide sequence: TGCAGCGCCGGACAGGGTATCTTGGAGACCCAGTACTTC. This gives the protein CSAGQGILETQYF.

This clonotype has more than one count but fewer than ten. This rearrangement joins TRBV7-2 to TRBJ2-5, with 13 bases aligning to TRBD2. Germline V gene data show CDR1 as SGHTA and CDR2 as FQGNSA. V lost 7 bases, J lost 4 bases, and 6 bases stayed unmatched. The CDR3 is 15 amino acids. DNA for the CDR3: TGTGCCAGCAACGAACGACTAGCGGGAGGAGAGACCCAGTACTTC. This encodes CASNERLAGGETQYF.